These T cell receptor beta chains were read from a single sample in a study of OX40 agonist ivuxolimab in advanced cancers. The data were produced by immunoSEQ multiplex PCR, yet TCRdb's version contains in-frame clones alone and is incomplete. The table has about 15,000 clones, about 81% seen once. Material: CD4+ or CD8+ T cells sorted from blood, obtained in a trial of the OX40 agonist ivuxolimab. Every receptor here comes from an adult with an advanced solid tumor such as melanoma, head and neck, liver or kidney cancer. Both conserved end residues are part of each CDR3. A D gene is named only where the DNA matches it firmly. Not every row has a clone size; where given, it reads once, few, many or a size class.

>NA|TRBJ2-2|NA|TRBV6-1
CASSLESGNAGELFF
TGTGCCAGCAGTTTGGAGTCTGGGAACGCCGGGGAGCTGTTTTTT
>TRBD1|TRBJ2-2|NA|TRBV11-2
CASSLEYRGTGELFF
TGTGCCAGCAGCTTAGAGTACAGGGGCACCGGGGAGCTGTTTTTT
>NA|TRBJ2-1|NA|TRBV30
CAWSYVYNEQFF
TGTGCCTGGAGTTACGTTTACAATGAGCAGTTCTTC
>NA|TRBJ1-1|NA|TRBV28
CASSLDSGTEAFF
TGTGCCAGCAGCTTGGACAGCGGCACTGAAGCTTTCTTT
>TRBD1|TRBJ1-2|NA|TRBV7-6
CASSLESGTAYYGYTF
TGTGCCAGCAGCTTAGAGTCAGGGACAGCCTACTATGGCTACACCTTC
>NA|TRBJ2-7|NA|TRBV28
CASSFPGSSYEQYF
TGTGCCAGCAGTTTCCCGGGTTCCTCCTACGAGCAGTACTTC
>TRBD1|TRBJ2-2|NA|TRBV28
CASSSDRASPGELFF
TGTGCCAGCAGTTCGGACAGGGCGTCACCCGGGGAGCTGTTTTTT
>TRBD1|TRBJ1-1|NA|TRBV6-5
CASSPYTGGITEAFF
TGTGCCAGCAGCCCCTATACAGGGGGTATTACTGAAGCTTTCTTT
>NA|TRBJ2-5|NA|TRBV28
CASTNNRESQETQYF
TGTGCCAGCACCAACAACCGGGAATCCCAAGAGACCCAGTACTTC
>TRBD2|TRBJ2-4|NA|TRBV5-8
CASRTSGREINIQYF
TGTGCCAGCAGAACTAGCGGGAGGGAGATAAACATTCAGTACTTC
>NA|TRBJ1-3|NA|TRBV29-1
CSVAIGNTIYF
TGCAGCGTTGCGATCGGAAACACCATATATTTT
>NA|TRBJ2-7|NA|TRBV9
CASSVGGVNEQYF
TGTGCCAGCAGCGTGGGGGGAGTGAACGAGCAGTACTTC
>NA|TRBJ2-5|NA|TRBV6-6
CASSPLASNNQETQYF
TGTGCCAGCAGTCCCCTAGCGTCGAACAACCAAGAGACCCAGTACTTC
>NA|TRBJ2-1|NA|TRBV7-3
CASSATMTYNEQFF
TGTGCCAGCAGCGCAACGATGACCTACAATGAGCAGTTCTTC
>NA|TRBJ2-1|NA|TRBV9
CASSVSDYNEQFF
TGTGCCAGCAGCGTTTCAGATTACAATGAGCAGTTCTTC
>NA|TRBJ1-1|once|TRBV30
CAWSVGQNTEAFF
TGTGCCTGGAGTGTAGGGCAGAACACTGAAGCTTTCTTT
>TRBD2|TRBJ2-5|NA|TRBV13
CASLLAGAQETQYF
TGTGCCAGTTTACTAGCGGGGGCCCAGGAGACCCAGTACTTC
>TRBD2|TRBJ2-2|NA|TRBV4-3
CASSQDQPAGENTGELFF
TGCGCCAGCAGCCAAGATCAACCAGCGGGGGAGAACACCGGGGAGCTGTTTTTT
>NA|TRBJ1-4|NA|TRBV27
CASSFGRVNEKLFF
TGTGCCAGCAGTTTTGGAAGGGTTAATGAAAAACTGTTTTTT
>TRBD2|TRBJ2-3|few|TRBV29-1
CSVISGRAASADTQYF
TGCAGCGTGATTAGCGGGAGGGCCGCTAGCGCAGATACGCAGTATTTT